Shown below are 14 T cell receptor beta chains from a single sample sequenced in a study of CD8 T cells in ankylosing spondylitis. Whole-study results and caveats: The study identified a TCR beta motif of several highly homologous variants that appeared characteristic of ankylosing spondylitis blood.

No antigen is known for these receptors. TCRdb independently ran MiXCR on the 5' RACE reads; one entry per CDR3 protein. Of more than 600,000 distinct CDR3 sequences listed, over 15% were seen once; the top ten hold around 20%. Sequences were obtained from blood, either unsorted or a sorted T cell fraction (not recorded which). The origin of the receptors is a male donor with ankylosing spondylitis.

As DNA, the CDR3 is TGCAGTGCTAGAGGGGGGGGACTAGTCACAGATACGCAGTATTTT. It is translated as CSARGGGLVTDTQYF. The chain carries TRBV20-1 and TRBJ2-3; TRBD2 aligns across 8 bases. This CDR3 has 15 amino acids. The junction had 5 bases not matched to a gene; V was cut back by 1 base and J by 2 bases. Per germline, CDR1 DFQATT and CDR2 SNEGSKA (reference sequence).

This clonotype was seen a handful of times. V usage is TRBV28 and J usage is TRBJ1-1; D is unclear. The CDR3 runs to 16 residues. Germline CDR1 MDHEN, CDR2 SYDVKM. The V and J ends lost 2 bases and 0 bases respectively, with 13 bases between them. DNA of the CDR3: TGTGCCAGCAGTTTAGTGGGGAACCCTATGAACACTGAAGCTTTCTTT. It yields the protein CASSLVGNPMNTEAFF.

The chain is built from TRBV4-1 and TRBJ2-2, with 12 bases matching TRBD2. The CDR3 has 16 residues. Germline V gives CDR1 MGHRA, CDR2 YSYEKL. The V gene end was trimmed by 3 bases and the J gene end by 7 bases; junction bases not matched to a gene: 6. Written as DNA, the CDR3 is TGCGCCAGCAGCCAGCGGACTAGCGGGGCAGGCGGGGAGCTGTTTTTT. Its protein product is CASSQRTSGAGGELFF.

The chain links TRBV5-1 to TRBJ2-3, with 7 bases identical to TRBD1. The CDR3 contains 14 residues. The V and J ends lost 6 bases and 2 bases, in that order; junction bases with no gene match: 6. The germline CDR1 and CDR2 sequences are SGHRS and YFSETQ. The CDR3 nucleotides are TGCGCCAGCACCCGAGGGGGCAACACAGATACGCAGTATTTT. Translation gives CASTRGGNTDTQYF.

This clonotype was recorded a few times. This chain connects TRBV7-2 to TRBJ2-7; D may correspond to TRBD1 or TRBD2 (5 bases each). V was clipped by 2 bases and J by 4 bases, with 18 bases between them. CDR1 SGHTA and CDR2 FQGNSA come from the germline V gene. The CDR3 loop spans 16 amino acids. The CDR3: CASSLSPWDGGYEQYF. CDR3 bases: TGTGCCAGCAGCTTATCCCCGTGGGACGGAGGATACGAGCAGTACTTC.

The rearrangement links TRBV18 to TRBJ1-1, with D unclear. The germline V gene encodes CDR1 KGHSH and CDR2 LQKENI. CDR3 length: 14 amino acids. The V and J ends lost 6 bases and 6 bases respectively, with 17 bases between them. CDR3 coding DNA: TGTGCCAGCTCTTATGATTGGGGTGAGGCTGAAGCTTTCTTT. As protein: CASSYDWGEAEAFF.

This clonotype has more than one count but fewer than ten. The CDR3: CASSQGVGLRSQTQYF. The CDR3 DNA is TGTGCCAGCAGCCAAGGGGTTGGACTTCGTTCACAGACCCAGTACTTC. The gene calls are TRBV4-2 and TRBJ2-5; TRBD2 is a possible D gene (5 bases). CDR3 length equals 16 residues. Germline V gene data show CDR1 as LGHNA and CDR2 as YNFKEQ. Trimming took off 1 base at V and 6 bases at J, with 18 bases between the two ends.

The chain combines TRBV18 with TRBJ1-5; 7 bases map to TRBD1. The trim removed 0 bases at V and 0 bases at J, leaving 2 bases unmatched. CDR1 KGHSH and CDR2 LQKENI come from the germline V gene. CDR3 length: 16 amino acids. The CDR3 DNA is TGTGCCAGCTCACCACCGGGACAGTCTAGCAATCAGCCCCAGCATTTT. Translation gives CASSPPGQSSNQPQHF.

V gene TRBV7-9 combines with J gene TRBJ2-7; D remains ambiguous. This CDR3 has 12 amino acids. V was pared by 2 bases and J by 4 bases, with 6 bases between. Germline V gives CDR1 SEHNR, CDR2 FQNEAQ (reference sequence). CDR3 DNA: TGTGCCAGCAGCTTAATGACTTACGAGCAGTACTTC. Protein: CASSLMTYEQYF.

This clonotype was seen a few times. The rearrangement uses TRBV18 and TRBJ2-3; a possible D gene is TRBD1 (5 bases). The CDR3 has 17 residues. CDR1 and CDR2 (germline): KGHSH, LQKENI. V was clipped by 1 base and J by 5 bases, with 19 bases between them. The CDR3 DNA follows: TGTGCCAGCTCACCACTCCCGCAGGGATCACTGGGAGATACGCAGTATTTT. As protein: CASSPLPQGSLGDTQYF.

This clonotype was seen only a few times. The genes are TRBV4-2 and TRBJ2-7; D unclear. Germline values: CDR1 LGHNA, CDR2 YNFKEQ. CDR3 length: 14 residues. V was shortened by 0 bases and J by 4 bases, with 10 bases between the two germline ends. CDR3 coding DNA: TGTGCCAGCAGCCAAGATAACGCAATTTACGAGCAGTACTTC. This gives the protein CASSQDNAIYEQYF.

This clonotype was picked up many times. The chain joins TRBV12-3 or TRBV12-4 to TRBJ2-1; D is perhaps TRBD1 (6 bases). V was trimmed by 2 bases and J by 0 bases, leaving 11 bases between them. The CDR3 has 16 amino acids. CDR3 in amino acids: CASSLWGQSSYNEQFF. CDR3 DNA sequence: TGTGCCAGCAGTTTATGGGGGCAGAGCTCCTACAATGAGCAGTTCTTC.

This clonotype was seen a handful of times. The CDR3 loop reads CATSRGLPEGREQFF. CDR3 DNA: TGTGCCACCAGCAGAGGCTTGCCGGAGGGCCGCGAGCAGTTCTTC. The chain uses TRBV15 and TRBJ2-1, with D possibly being TRBD2 (6 bases). V gave up 1 base and J gave up 10 bases, with 17 bases separating them. This CDR3 has 15 amino acids. From germline, CDR1 is LNHNV and CDR2 YYDKDF (reference sequence).

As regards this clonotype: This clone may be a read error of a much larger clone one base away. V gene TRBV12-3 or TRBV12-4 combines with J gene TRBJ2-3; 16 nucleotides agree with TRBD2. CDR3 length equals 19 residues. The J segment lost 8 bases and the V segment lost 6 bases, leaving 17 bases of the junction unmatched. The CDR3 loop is CASSLKPGLAGGVSGTQYF. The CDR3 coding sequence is TGTGCCAGCAGCCTAAAACCGGGACTAGCGGGAGGGGTCTCCGGTACGCAGTATTTT.